Listed below are T cell receptor beta chains from one sample, sequenced in a study of blood T cell repertoires in COVID-19. Generated by immunoSEQ multiplex PCR, the TCRdb table keeps only in-frame clones and is missing some. Among around 92,000 clones listed, just over 85% were seen once. Sequencing input: peripheral blood. These receptors were collected from a woman between 55 and 75 years old in a cohort sampled during active or convalescent COVID-19. CDR3s include the opening cysteine and the closing phenylalanine or tryptophan. D genes are given only for firm matches. For some rows the clone size is stated as once, few or many, or as a class when expanded; others skip it.

CDR3 | DNA | J | size | D | V
CASSRKTAFYGYTF | TGTGCCAGCAGCCGAAAGACAGCCTTCTATGGCTACACCTTC | TRBJ1-2 | - | - | TRBV6-5
CASSWGPVGGLATQYF | TGTGCCAGCAGCTGGGGCCCGGTGGGGGGGCTAGCGACCCAGTACTTC | TRBJ2-5 | - | - | TRBV5-6
CASSSLQGTEAFF | TGTGCCAGCAGTTCGTTACAGGGGACTGAAGCTTTCTTT | TRBJ1-1 | - | TRBD1 | TRBV12-3/TRBV12-4
CASRGRANEKLFF | TGTGCCAGCAGAGGGAGGGCTAATGAAAAACTGTTTTTT | TRBJ1-4 | - | - | TRBV28
CAATQGEGIEAFF | TGTGCCGCCACCCAAGGAGAGGGAATTGAAGCTTTCTTT | TRBJ1-1 | - | - | TRBV10-3
CASSPFGGSGELFF | TGCGCCAGCAGCCCGTTCGGGGGGTCCGGGGAGCTGTTTTTT | TRBJ2-2 | once | TRBD2 | TRBV5-1
CASSYGQGAYNEQFF | TGTGCCAGCAGTTACGGGCAGGGGGCCTACAATGAGCAGTTCTTC | TRBJ2-1 | - | TRBD1 | TRBV6-5
CASSSGRLTGELFF | TGTGCCAGCAGCAGCGGGAGGCTCACCGGGGAGCTGTTTTTT | TRBJ2-2 | - | TRBD2 | TRBV6-5
CASSLDQAGPSYNEQFF | TGTGCCAGCAGCTTAGATCAGGCGGGGCCCTCCTACAATGAGCAGTTCTTC | TRBJ2-1 | - | - | TRBV11-3
CASSSDRGETEAFF | TGCGCCAGCAGTTCTGACAGGGGAGAGACTGAAGCTTTCTTT | TRBJ1-1 | - | TRBD1 | TRBV5-1
CASSYLGANGYGYTF | TGTGCCAGCAGTTACCTAGGGGCGAATGGGTATGGCTACACCTTC | TRBJ1-2 | once | - | TRBV28
CASSLTGESGQETQYF | TGTGCCAGCAGTCTGACAGGGGAGAGTGGGCAAGAGACCCAGTACTTC | TRBJ2-5 | - | TRBD1 | TRBV27
CASSSTENYGYTF | TGTGCCAGCAGCTCGACAGAAAACTATGGCTACACCTTC | TRBJ1-2 | - | - | TRBV7-9
CASRRGGESVETQYF | TGTGCCAGCAGGCGGGGCGGGGAGTCGGTGGAGACCCAGTACTTC | TRBJ2-5 | once | - | TRBV7-8
CASSYNRQGNTEAFF | TGTGCCAGCAGTTACAATAGACAGGGGAACACTGAAGCTTTCTTT | TRBJ1-1 | once | TRBD1 | TRBV6-5
CASSPRGAPGGQPQHF | TGTGCCAGCTCACCTCGGGGGGCCCCGGGTGGTCAGCCCCAGCATTTT | TRBJ1-5 | - | - | TRBV18
CASILGGAGGYEQYF | TGTGCCAGCATCCTAGGCGGTGCAGGGGGTTACGAGCAGTACTTC | TRBJ2-7 | - | TRBD1 | TRBV6-5
CASSSGAHYGYTF | TGTGCCAGCAGCTCCGGTGCCCACTATGGCTACACCTTC | TRBJ1-2 | - | - | TRBV11-2
CASRMPGHRLNTIYF | TGTGCCAGCAGGATGCCGGGACACCGCCTCAACACCATATATTTT | TRBJ1-3 | - | - | TRBV6-5
CASSKGVDGVNTEAFF | TGTGCCAGCAGCAAAGGGGTGGACGGGGTGAACACTGAAGCTTTCTTT | TRBJ1-1 | once | - | TRBV21-1
CASSSTGAGELFF | TGCGCCAGCAGCTCAACAGGGGCCGGGGAGCTGTTTTTT | TRBJ2-2 | once | TRBD1 | TRBV5-1
CATSLLAGSYEQYF | TGTGCCACCAGCTTATTAGCGGGATCCTACGAGCAGTACTTC | TRBJ2-7 | - | TRBD2 | TRBV15
CASSLNSMDYGYTF | TGTGCCAGCAGCTTAAACAGTATGGACTATGGCTACACCTTC | TRBJ1-2 | - | - | TRBV7-9
CASISNTGDEGYTF | TGTGCCAGTATTAGCAACACAGGGGATGAAGGCTACACCTTC | TRBJ1-2 | - | TRBD1 | TRBV7-9
CSAEEGYTF | TGCAGTGCCGAGGAGGGCTACACCTTC | TRBJ1-2 | - | - | TRBV29-1
CASSFGSPGSYGYTF | TGTGCCAGCAGCTTTGGCAGCCCGGGATCCTATGGCTACACCTTC | TRBJ1-2 | - | - | TRBV11-1
CASSDDRVEGGEQYF | TGTGCCAGCAGCGACGACAGGGTGGAGGGAGGCGAGCAGTACTTC | TRBJ2-7 | - | - | TRBV5-7
CASSALSGLSVIGYTF | TGTGCCAGTAGTGCGCTATCGGGACTGAGTGTTATTGGCTACACCTTC | TRBJ1-2 | - | - | TRBV19
CASNFRPGQGFPEAFF | TGTGCCAGCAACTTCCGACCGGGACAGGGCTTCCCGGAAGCTTTCTTT | TRBJ1-1 | - | TRBD1 | TRBV2
CASSVGSSGNYEQYF | TGTGCCAGCAGCGTAGGGTCTAGCGGGAACTACGAGCAGTACTTC | TRBJ2-7 | - | TRBD2 | TRBV9
CASSPYPDTEAFF | TGCGCCAGCAGCCCTTACCCGGACACTGAAGCTTTCTTT | TRBJ1-1 | - | - | TRBV5-1
CAITETGRYGYTF | TGTGCCATCACCGAGACAGGGAGGTATGGCTACACCTTC | TRBJ1-2 | - | TRBD1 | TRBV10-3
CASSLRVRGDYEQYF | TGTGCCAGCAGCTTACGGGTGCGGGGGGACTACGAGCAGTACTTC | TRBJ2-7 | - | TRBD2 | TRBV7-3
CASSPSAPGEQYF | TGTGCCAGCAGCCCCTCCGCCCCCGGCGAGCAGTACTTC | TRBJ2-7 | few | - | TRBV9
CASSVGLSPDGTRGPLRNGYTF | TGTGCCAGCAGCGTCGGACTATCCCCCGACGGGACCCGAGGCCCGCTCCGCAATGGCTACACCTTC | TRBJ1-2 | - | - | TRBV9
CASSLNIRVSNQPQHF | TGTGCCAGCAGTCTAAATATAAGAGTCAGCAATCAGCCCCAGCATTTT | TRBJ1-5 | - | - | TRBV2
CSVATGGIGYTF | TGCAGCGTTGCGACAGGGGGCATTGGCTACACCTTC | TRBJ1-2 | - | TRBD1 | TRBV29-1
CATVMREGPYEQYF | TGTGCCACCGTTATGCGGGAGGGACCCTACGAGCAGTACTTC | TRBJ2-7 | - | TRBD2 | TRBV10-3
CASRFPGQGSYGYTF | TGTGCCAGCAGGTTCCCGGGACAGGGATCCTATGGCTACACCTTC | TRBJ1-2 | - | TRBD1 | TRBV28
CASSDNLLSGANVLTF | TGTGCCAGCAGTGACAACCTACTCTCTGGGGCCAACGTCCTGACTTTC | TRBJ2-6 | - | - | TRBV25-1
CASSYRRDYEQYF | TGTGCCAGCAGTTACCGCAGGGACTACGAGCAGTACTTC | TRBJ2-7 | - | - | TRBV6-6
CASSPPATASTNYGYTF | TGCGCCAGCAGTCCCCCAGCGACAGCCTCCACCAACTATGGCTACACCTTC | TRBJ1-2 | - | - | TRBV23-1
CASSQDSPGPYEQYF | TGTGCCAGCAGCCAAGATTCTCCAGGGCCCTACGAGCAGTACTTC | TRBJ2-7 | - | - | TRBV4-2
CASSLDGGALNEQFF | TGTGCCAGCAGCTTGGATGGGGGGGCCCTAAATGAGCAGTTCTTC | TRBJ2-1 | - | - | TRBV5-5
CASRSTGGGYTF | TGTGCCAGCAGGTCCACAGGGGGAGGCTACACCTTC | TRBJ1-2 | - | TRBD1 | TRBV12-3/TRBV12-4
CSVRPQGVANTGELFF | TGCAGCGTAAGGCCCCAGGGGGTCGCGAACACCGGGGAGCTGTTTTTT | TRBJ2-2 | once | TRBD1 | TRBV29-1
CASRTSGSLAGELFF | TGCGCCAGCAGGACTAGCGGGAGTTTGGCCGGGGAGCTGTTTTTT | TRBJ2-2 | once | TRBD2 | TRBV5-1
CARRSRVQGYNEQFF | TGTGCCAGAAGATCCAGGGTTCAGGGATACAATGAGCAGTTCTTC | TRBJ2-1 | - | - | TRBV5-3
CASSPGGAQRAGNTIYF | TGTGCCAGCAGCCCCGGGGGGGCACAGCGTGCTGGAAACACCATATATTTT | TRBJ1-3 | - | - | TRBV4-2
CASVNAGVRNEQFF | TGTGCCAGCGTCAACGCGGGAGTTAGGAATGAGCAGTTCTTC | TRBJ2-1 | - | TRBD2 | TRBV11-1
CASSPPRQGGGSPLHF | TGTGCCAGCAGCCCTCCAAGACAGGGGGGTGGTTCACCCCTCCACTTT | TRBJ1-6 | - | TRBD1 | TRBV7-9
CASSVSGGELFF | TGTGCCAGCAGCGTGAGCGGCGGGGAGCTGTTTTTT | TRBJ2-2 | - | - | TRBV9
CATRGAGANEKLFF | TGTGCCACCAGGGGGGCGGGAGCTAATGAAAAACTGTTTTTT | TRBJ1-4 | - | - | TRBV15